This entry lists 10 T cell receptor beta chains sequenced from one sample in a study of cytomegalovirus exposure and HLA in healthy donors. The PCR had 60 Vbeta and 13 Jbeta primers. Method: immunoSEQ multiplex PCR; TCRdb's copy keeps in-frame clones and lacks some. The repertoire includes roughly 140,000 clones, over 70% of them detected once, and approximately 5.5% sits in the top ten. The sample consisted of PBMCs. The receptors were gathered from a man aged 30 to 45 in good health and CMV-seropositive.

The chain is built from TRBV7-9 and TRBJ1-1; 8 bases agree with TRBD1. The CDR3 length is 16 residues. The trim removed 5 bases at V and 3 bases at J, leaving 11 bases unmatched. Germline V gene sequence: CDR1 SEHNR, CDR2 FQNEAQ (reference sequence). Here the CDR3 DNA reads TGTGCCAGCAGCAGAGACAGGGGTAAGGGGGACACTGAAGCTTTCTTT. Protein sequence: CASSRDRGKGDTEAFF.

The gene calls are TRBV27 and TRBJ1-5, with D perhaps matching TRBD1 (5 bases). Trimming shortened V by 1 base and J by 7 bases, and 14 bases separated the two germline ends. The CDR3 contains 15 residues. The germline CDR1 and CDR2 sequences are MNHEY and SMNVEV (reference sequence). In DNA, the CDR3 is TGTGCCAGCAGTTTATGGACACAGGTAGGACAGCCCCAGCATTTT. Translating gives CASSLWTQVGQPQHF.

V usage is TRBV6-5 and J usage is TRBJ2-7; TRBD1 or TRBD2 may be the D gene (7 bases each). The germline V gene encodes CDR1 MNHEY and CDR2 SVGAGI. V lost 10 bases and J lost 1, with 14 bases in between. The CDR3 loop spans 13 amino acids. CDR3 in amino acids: CATSGTASYEQYF. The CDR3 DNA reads TGTGCCACCAGCGGGACAGCTTCCTACGAGCAGTACTTC.

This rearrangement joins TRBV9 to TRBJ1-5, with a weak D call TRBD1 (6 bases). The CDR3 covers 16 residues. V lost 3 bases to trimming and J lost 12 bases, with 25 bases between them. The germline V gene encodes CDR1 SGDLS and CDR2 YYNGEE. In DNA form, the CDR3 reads TGTGCCAGCAGCGCCCCAGGGAACAGGGTTTCATCAAGCCAGCATTTT. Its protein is CASSAPGNRVSSSQHF. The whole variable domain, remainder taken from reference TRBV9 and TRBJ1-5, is DSGVTQTPKHLITATGQRVTLRCSPRSGDLSVYWYQQSLDQGLQFLIQYYNGEERAKGNILERFSAQQFPDLHSELNLSSLELGDSALYFCASSAPGNRVSSSQHFGDGTRLSIL.

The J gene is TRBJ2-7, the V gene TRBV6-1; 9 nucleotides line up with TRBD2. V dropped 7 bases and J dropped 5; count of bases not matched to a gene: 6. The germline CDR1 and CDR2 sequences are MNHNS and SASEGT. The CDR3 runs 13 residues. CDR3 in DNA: TGTGCCAGCAATTCGCGGGGGGGAAACGAGCAGTACTTC. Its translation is CASNSRGGNEQYF.

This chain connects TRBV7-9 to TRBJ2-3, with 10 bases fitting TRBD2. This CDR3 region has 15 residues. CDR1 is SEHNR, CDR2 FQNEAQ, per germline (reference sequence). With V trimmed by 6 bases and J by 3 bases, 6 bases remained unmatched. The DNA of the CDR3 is TGTGCCAGCAGTTTATCTAGCGGGGGAACAGATACGCAGTATTTT. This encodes CASSLSSGGTDTQYF.

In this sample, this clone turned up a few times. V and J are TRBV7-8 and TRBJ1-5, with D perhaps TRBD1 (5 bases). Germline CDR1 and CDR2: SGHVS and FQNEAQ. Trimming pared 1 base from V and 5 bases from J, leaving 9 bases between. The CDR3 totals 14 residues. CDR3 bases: TGTGCCAGCAGCTTAGGTAGGGGCGATCAGCCCCAGCATTTT. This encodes CASSLGRGDQPQHF.

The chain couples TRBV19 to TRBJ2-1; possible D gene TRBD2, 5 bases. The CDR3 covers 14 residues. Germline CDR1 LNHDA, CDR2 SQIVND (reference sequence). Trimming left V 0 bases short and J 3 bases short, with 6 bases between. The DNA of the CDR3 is TGTGCCAGTAGTATAGAGAGCGGCTACAATGAGCAGTTCTTC. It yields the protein CASSIESGYNEQFF.

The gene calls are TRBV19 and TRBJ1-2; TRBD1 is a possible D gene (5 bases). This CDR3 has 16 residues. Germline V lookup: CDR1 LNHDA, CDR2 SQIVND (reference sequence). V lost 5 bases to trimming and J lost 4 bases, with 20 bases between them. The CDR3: CASSPRDDGQPYGYTF. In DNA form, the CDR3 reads TGTGCCAGTAGTCCCCGAGACGACGGACAACCCTATGGCTACACCTTC.

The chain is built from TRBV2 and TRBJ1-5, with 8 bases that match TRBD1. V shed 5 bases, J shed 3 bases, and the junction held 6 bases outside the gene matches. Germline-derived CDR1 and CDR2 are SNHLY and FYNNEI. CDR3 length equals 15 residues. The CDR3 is CASSIWTGNNQPQHF. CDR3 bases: TGTGCCAGCAGTATCTGGACAGGGAACAATCAGCCCCAGCATTTT.